The text below deals with one TCR beta chain. Deletions cut 1 base from V and 2 bases from J, with 19 bases between. The CDR3 covers 18 residues. This specimen comes from a study of control samples from healthy donors and cancer patients. Generated by immunoSEQ multiplex PCR, the TCRdb table keeps only in-frame clones and is missing some. This table holds 250,000 to 300,000 clones, about 80% found once. The rearrangement uses TRBV5-3 and TRBJ1-5, with D hard to call. TRBV5-3 is assigned to the ORF class and has an uncertain function. What was sequenced was PBMCs. This TCR derives from a woman aged 55-75 years with lung cancer. The CDR3 here is CARSLIPLGDRGNQPQHF. The CDR3 DNA follows: TGTGCCAGAAGCTTGATCCCTTTAGGTGACCGGGGCAATCAGCCCCAGCATTTT.